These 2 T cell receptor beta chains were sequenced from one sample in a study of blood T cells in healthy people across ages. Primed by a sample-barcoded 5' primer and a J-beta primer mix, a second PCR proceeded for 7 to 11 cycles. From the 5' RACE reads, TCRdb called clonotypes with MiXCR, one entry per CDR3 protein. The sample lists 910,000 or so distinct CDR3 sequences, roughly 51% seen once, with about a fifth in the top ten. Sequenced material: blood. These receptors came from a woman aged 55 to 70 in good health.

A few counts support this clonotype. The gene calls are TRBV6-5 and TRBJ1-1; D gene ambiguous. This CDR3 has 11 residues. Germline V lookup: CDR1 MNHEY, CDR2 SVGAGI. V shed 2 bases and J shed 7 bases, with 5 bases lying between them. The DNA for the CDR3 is TGTGCCAGCAGTTACAGTCATGAAGCTTTCTTT. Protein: CASSYSHEAFF.

CDR3 coding DNA: TGTGCCAGCAGCGGGACAGGGACCGGGGAGCTGTTTTTT. Translating gives CASSGTGTGELFF. The chain employs TRBV6-2 or TRBV6-3 and TRBJ2-2, with 9 bases identical to TRBD1. Germline CDR1 and CDR2: MNHEY and SVGEGT. The CDR3 runs to 13 residues. V lost 6 bases, J lost 5 bases, and 1 base stayed unmatched.